The T cell receptor (beta chain) under discussion was sequenced for a study of blood T cell repertoires in COVID-19. Study as a whole: Samples taken during acute and convalescent COVID-19 were collected in the United States, Italy and Spain. From T cells, B-cell-depleted T cells, or PBMCs came the material, which was cDNA or gDNA.

The V gene end was trimmed by 4 bases and the J gene end by 4 bases; junction bases not matched to a gene: 6. The CDR3 has 15 residues. Germline CDR1 reads SGDLS; CDR2 reads YYNGEE. It was during active infection that Seattle patients were enrolled and then longitudinally followed. In the original workflow: The assay estimated nucleated cells by amplifying reference gene primers. Here immunoSEQ multiplex PCR was the method, and the copy in TCRdb shows in-frame clones only, minus some. Clone size and the V and J calls come from that table; the DNA yielded D and trimming. The data show roughly 300,000 clones, roughly 84% seen once.

Sequencing used peripheral blood. The receptor comes from a human donor with COVID-19, enrolled during active disease. The donor label of this sample is uncertain. The chain carries TRBV9 and TRBJ2-3; 10 positions match TRBD2. DNA for the CDR3: TGTGCCAGCAGCCCTCTAGCGGGAGAGGCAGATACGCAGTATTTT. Protein: CASSPLAGEADTQYF.